This is a list of T cell receptor beta chains from one sample in a study of technical replicates of blood from several donors. TCRdb's copy holds only in-frame clones and misses some; the assay was immunoSEQ multiplex PCR. The sample lists some 87,000 clones, roughly 96% seen once, with 0.3% to 0.35% in the top ten. Sequencing input: T cells isolated from PBMCs. These receptor sequences come from a human donor in good health. Both conserved end residues are part of each CDR3. The order of the fields is J gene, V gene, D gene, clone size, CDR3 DNA, CDR3 protein. The D gene is left open where the match is weak. Part of the rows lack a size; the others show once, few, many or a class for expanded clones.

j_gene: TRBJ2-3; v_gene: TRBV7-2; d_gene: .; abundance: .; CDR3nt: TGTGCCAGCAGCTCCGGGTATAGCACAGATACGCAGTATTTT; CDR3aa: CASSSGYSTDTQYF
j_gene: TRBJ2-7; v_gene: TRBV15; d_gene: TRBD1; abundance: .; CDR3nt: TGTGCCACCAGCAGAGACTATCGCTCAGGTCTATTTGGGGACAGGGGCTACGAGCAGTACTTC; CDR3aa: CATSRDYRSGLFGDRGYEQYF
j_gene: TRBJ2-7; v_gene: TRBV6-5; d_gene: .; abundance: .; CDR3nt: TGTGCCAGCAGTTATGGGCAGGACAGAGTCTCCTACGAGCAGTACTTC; CDR3aa: CASSYGQDRVSYEQYF
j_gene: TRBJ2-5; v_gene: TRBV11-2; d_gene: TRBD2; abundance: .; CDR3nt: TGTGCCAGCAGCTTAGTAGAACTAGCGGGAGGAGGGGAGACCCAGTACTTC; CDR3aa: CASSLVELAGGGETQYF
j_gene: TRBJ1-1; v_gene: TRBV2; d_gene: .; abundance: .; CDR3nt: TGTGCCAGCAGTGAAGTTAAGCAGGGTGAAGCTTTCTTT; CDR3aa: CASSEVKQGEAFF
j_gene: TRBJ2-7; v_gene: TRBV18; d_gene: TRBD2; abundance: .; CDR3nt: TGTGCCAGCTCACCGAGCGGGAGTCTTTCCTACGAGCAGTACTTC; CDR3aa: CASSPSGSLSYEQYF
j_gene: TRBJ2-7; v_gene: TRBV9; d_gene: .; abundance: .; CDR3nt: TGTGCCAGCAGCCCGTCTGGCGGGGCCTACGAGCAGTACTTC; CDR3aa: CASSPSGGAYEQYF
j_gene: TRBJ2-2; v_gene: TRBV7-2; d_gene: .; abundance: once; CDR3nt: TGTGCCAGCAGCTTCGGTGCCGGGATAAGGTTCGCCGGGGAGCTGTTTTTT; CDR3aa: CASSFGAGIRFAGELFF
j_gene: TRBJ1-1; v_gene: TRBV18; d_gene: .; abundance: .; CDR3nt: TGTGCCAGCTCACCCAACGAGGCCCCCCCGCGGACTGAAGCTTTCTTT; CDR3aa: CASSPNEAPPRTEAFF
j_gene: TRBJ2-7; v_gene: TRBV5-1; d_gene: .; abundance: once; CDR3nt: TGCGCCAGCAGCCCGGATGGACAGTCCGCCTACGAGCAGTACTTC; CDR3aa: CASSPDGQSAYEQYF
j_gene: TRBJ2-1; v_gene: TRBV11-3; d_gene: .; abundance: .; CDR3nt: TGTGCCAGCAGCTTAATAATGAGCTCCTACAATGAGCAGTTCTTC; CDR3aa: CASSLIMSSYNEQFF
j_gene: TRBJ1-4; v_gene: TRBV28; d_gene: .; abundance: once; CDR3nt: TGTGCCACCGAAGGGGCAAATGAAAAACTGTTTTTT; CDR3aa: CATEGANEKLFF
j_gene: TRBJ1-1; v_gene: TRBV6-6; d_gene: .; abundance: .; CDR3nt: TGTGCCAGCAGTTACTTACAGAGGAACACTGAAGCTTTCTTT; CDR3aa: CASSYLQRNTEAFF
j_gene: TRBJ1-1; v_gene: TRBV7-9; d_gene: .; abundance: few; CDR3nt: TGTGCCAGCAGGATAGGAGTGAACACTGAAGCTTTCTTT; CDR3aa: CASRIGVNTEAFF
j_gene: TRBJ2-7; v_gene: TRBV10-1; d_gene: .; abundance: .; CDR3nt: TGCGCCAGCAGTGAGTCAGGGGATATCTACGAGCAGTACTTC; CDR3aa: CASSESGDIYEQYF
j_gene: TRBJ2-1; v_gene: TRBV15; d_gene: TRBD2; abundance: .; CDR3nt: TGTGCCACCAGCTTAGCGGGAAACCGCAATGAGCAGTTCTTC; CDR3aa: CATSLAGNRNEQFF
j_gene: TRBJ2-3; v_gene: TRBV25-1; d_gene: .; abundance: few; CDR3nt: TGTGCCAGCAGTCCTCCGAGAGGGATGGGTACGCAGTATTTT; CDR3aa: CASSPPRGMGTQYF
j_gene: TRBJ1-2; v_gene: TRBV29-1; d_gene: TRBD1; abundance: .; CDR3nt: TGCAGCGTAAGAATTGACAGGGGAGGGAACTATGGCTACACCTTC; CDR3aa: CSVRIDRGGNYGYTF
j_gene: TRBJ2-4; v_gene: TRBV19; d_gene: .; abundance: .; CDR3nt: TGTGCCACCACAGGGGGGGTATCACTAGCCAAAAACATTCAGTACTTC; CDR3aa: CATTGGVSLAKNIQYF
j_gene: TRBJ1-1; v_gene: TRBV5-4; d_gene: TRBD1; abundance: .; CDR3nt: TGTGCCAGCAGTTTAGACAGGGGACCGAACACTGAAGCTTTCTTT; CDR3aa: CASSLDRGPNTEAFF
j_gene: TRBJ2-7; v_gene: TRBV7-2; d_gene: TRBD2; abundance: .; CDR3nt: TGTGCCAGCAGCTTTCTAGCGGGCCCTCTGTACGAGCAGTACTTC; CDR3aa: CASSFLAGPLYEQYF
j_gene: TRBJ1-2; v_gene: TRBV28; d_gene: TRBD1; abundance: .; CDR3nt: TGTGCCAGCATCCCGACAGGGAGGTACGGCTACACCTTC; CDR3aa: CASIPTGRYGYTF
j_gene: TRBJ1-2; v_gene: TRBV5-1; d_gene: .; abundance: .; CDR3nt: TGCGCCAGCAGCTTGGGCAGGGTAGGCTATGGCTACACCTTC; CDR3aa: CASSLGRVGYGYTF
j_gene: TRBJ2-1; v_gene: TRBV4-2; d_gene: TRBD2; abundance: .; CDR3nt: TGTGCCAGCAGCCAAGTAGCGGGAGGCTTAGGGTACAATGAGCAGTTCTTC; CDR3aa: CASSQVAGGLGYNEQFF
j_gene: TRBJ2-5; v_gene: TRBV14; d_gene: .; abundance: .; CDR3nt: TGTGCCAGCAGCCCTAGGGCTTCTCGGGGGGAGACCCAGTACTTC; CDR3aa: CASSPRASRGETQYF
j_gene: TRBJ2-3; v_gene: TRBV4-1; d_gene: TRBD2; abundance: .; CDR3nt: TGCGCCAGCAGATGGCGGGGGAACACAGATACGCAGTATTTT; CDR3aa: CASRWRGNTDTQYF
j_gene: TRBJ2-3; v_gene: TRBV4-3; d_gene: TRBD2; abundance: .; CDR3nt: TGCGCCAGCAGCCAAGATATGGGACTAGCCGTCACAGATACGCAGTATTTT; CDR3aa: CASSQDMGLAVTDTQYF
j_gene: TRBJ2-3; v_gene: TRBV12-5; d_gene: .; abundance: .; CDR3nt: TGTGCTAGTGGTTTGGAGCAGGGTTCGCAGTATTTT; CDR3aa: CASGLEQGSQYF
j_gene: TRBJ2-1; v_gene: TRBV30; d_gene: .; abundance: .; CDR3nt: TGTGCCTGGAGTGGTGACTCGAGCTCCTACAATGAGCAGTTCTTC; CDR3aa: CAWSGDSSSYNEQFF
j_gene: TRBJ2-5; v_gene: TRBV7-8; d_gene: TRBD1; abundance: .; CDR3nt: TGTGCCAGCAGCCTATTGGACAGGACGAAAGAGACCCAGTACTTC; CDR3aa: CASSLLDRTKETQYF
j_gene: TRBJ2-1; v_gene: TRBV6-1; d_gene: .; abundance: .; CDR3nt: TGTGCCAGCATTCTCCCCGGAGGATACAATGAGCAGTTCTTC; CDR3aa: CASILPGGYNEQFF
j_gene: TRBJ1-4; v_gene: TRBV5-3; d_gene: TRBD1; abundance: .; CDR3nt: TGTGCCAGAACAACTCAGGGGGCCACTAATGAAAAACTGTTTTTT; CDR3aa: CARTTQGATNEKLFF
j_gene: TRBJ2-2; v_gene: TRBV18; d_gene: TRBD1; abundance: .; CDR3nt: TGTGCCAGCTCACCGACAGGGGCCGCCGGGGAGCTGTTTTTT; CDR3aa: CASSPTGAAGELFF
j_gene: TRBJ2-5; v_gene: TRBV27; d_gene: TRBD2; abundance: .; CDR3nt: TGTGCCAGCAGTCTAGCGGGTTACCAAGAGACCCAGTACTTC; CDR3aa: CASSLAGYQETQYF
j_gene: TRBJ2-7; v_gene: TRBV27; d_gene: TRBD1; abundance: .; CDR3nt: TGTGCCAGCAGGTTCTACCTCGGACAGGAGACCTACGAGCAGTACTTC; CDR3aa: CASRFYLGQETYEQYF
j_gene: TRBJ1-1; v_gene: TRBV19; d_gene: .; abundance: .; CDR3nt: TGTGCCAGTAGTATGCACATGAACACTGAAGCTTTCTTT; CDR3aa: CASSMHMNTEAFF